Listed below are T cell receptor beta chains from one sample, sequenced in a study of blood T cell repertoires in COVID-19. The data were produced by immunoSEQ multiplex PCR, yet TCRdb's version contains in-frame clones alone and is incomplete. This sample yields 130,000 or so clones, of which around 90% are seen a single time; around 2.3% belongs to the top ten. Sequencing was carried out using peripheral blood. Receptors were obtained from a human donor with COVID-19, enrolled during active disease. The donor label of this sample is uncertain. The conserved cysteine and the conserved F or W are not part of the CDR3 here.

v_gene	j_gene	len	CDR3aa
TRBV14	TRBJ1-2	11	ASSHRGNYGYT
TRBV7-3	TRBJ1-1	11	ASSQFRDTEAF
TRBV6-2/TRBV6-3	TRBJ2-2	15	ASSQSLSGLNTGELF
TRBV5-6	TRBJ2-7	13	ASSPRGQGSYEQY
TRBV7-9	TRBJ1-2	12	ASNQRDSSYGYT
TRBV2	TRBJ2-7	11	ASSGNPGQEQY
TRBV7-2	TRBJ2-2	13	ASSQTLGLSGELF
TRBV29-1	TRBJ1-6	11	SVQPERNSPLH
TRBV19	TRBJ2-5	11	ASRKVGSETQY
TRBV10-3	TRBJ1-2	12	AISVNQGNYGYT
TRBV2	TRBJ1-1	10	ASSVLNTEAF
TRBV6-5	TRBJ2-2	11	ANQYSNTGELF
TRBV18	TRBJ1-2	14	ASSPPGAVGGGGYT
TRBV5-6	TRBJ1-6	12	ASSLPQGGSPLH
TRBV5-1	TRBJ2-3	10	ASTGSTDTQY
TRBV27	TRBJ1-1	13	ASYGPYRGRTEAF
TRBV7-2	TRBJ1-1	13	ASSFRRGGNTEAF
TRBV7-9	TRBJ2-7	10	ASSLRGSEQY
TRBV30	TRBJ2-7	9	AWGGRYEQY
TRBV19	TRBJ1-5	13	ASSRGVGRNQPQH
TRBV5-1	TRBJ2-6	15	ASSFRDRVSGANVLT
TRBV27	TRBJ2-1	10	ASSIGGGEQF
TRBV3-1/TRBV3-2	TRBJ2-5	13	ASSPALAEQETQY
TRBV11-2	TRBJ1-2	12	ASSYSGGASGYT
TRBV19	TRBJ1-5	12	ASSSRGDNQPQH
TRBV4-1	TRBJ2-1	14	ASSPHLKLGSVEQF
TRBV7-9	TRBJ2-3	15	ASSSTSGGVYTDTQY
TRBV6-6	TRBJ2-2	15	ASSPPGLAGGPGELF
TRBV2	TRBJ2-2	15	ASANQPGGGSAGELF
TRBV5-6	TRBJ2-7	10	ASSLGAYEQY
TRBV24-1	TRBJ2-1	11	ATSDLEADKQF
TRBV18	TRBJ2-1	15	ASSPWAVGGVRDEQF
TRBV6-5	TRBJ2-7	13	ASMPTPGTVDEQY
TRBV11-2	TRBJ2-1	12	ASSSAILYNEQF
TRBV5-1	TRBJ1-6	13	ASSLGREGTSPLH
TRBV20-1	TRBJ1-2	11	SASRGTARGYT
TRBV25-1	TRBJ2-7	12	ASSGTGGGYEQY
TRBV30	TRBJ1-2	10	AWSVPGGGYT
TRBV3-1/TRBV3-2	TRBJ1-1	10	ASSQLTGLAF
TRBV7-2	TRBJ1-6	13	ASSLQGADNSPLH
TRBV19	TRBJ1-5	12	ASSSRGLVQPQH
TRBV19	TRBJ1-1	13	ASSISGGAATEAF
TRBV5-4	TRBJ1-1	13	ASSPPSATGKEAF
TRBV7-9	TRBJ1-2	10	ASSLGQGGYT
TRBV15	TRBJ1-4	15	ATSRARGWATNEKLF
TRBV6-6	TRBJ2-1	13	ASTLTSGGNNEQF
TRBV5-1	TRBJ2-7	13	ASSPPGGFGDEQY
TRBV3-1/TRBV3-2	TRBJ1-4	11	ASSQAPGEKLF
TRBV10-3	TRBJ1-2	12	AISEGQGGDGYT
TRBV10-1	TRBJ2-3	13	ASSDAGQYTDTQY
TRBV6-5	TRBJ2-7	11	ASTKGDSYEQY
TRBV2	TRBJ1-2	12	ASREATGDDGYT
TRBV10-1	TRBJ2-7	13	ASSDPDRRRYEQY
TRBV7-3	TRBJ1-1	13	ASSRSRGNNTEAF
TRBV27	TRBJ1-2	12	ASSPAGVNYGYT